Here is one T cell receptor (beta chain) with its context. Its target is unknown. This sample is drawn from a study of cytomegalovirus exposure and HLA in healthy donors. Every donor was a healthy person donating bone marrow. The V segment lost 6 bases and the J segment 1 base; nucleotides outside the gene matches: 1. This CDR3 region has 13 residues. CDR1 and CDR2 (germline): LNHDA, SQIVND (reference sequence). The PCR employed 60 Vbeta primers together with 13 Jbeta primers. Produced via immunoSEQ multiplex PCR; TCRdb's table is partial and in-frame only. The sample records 190,000 or so clones, around four fifths being singletons. Study findings and constraints: An analysis was carried out later, and it reportedly showed fewer N-insertions in an Asian-associated ancestry cluster than the roughly 700-donor mean. TRBV6-2, TRBV6-3 and other indistinguishable V segments were excluded.

This receptor was identified in a woman between 50 and 59 years old in good health and CMV-seropositive. Sequenced material: PBMCs. The V call is TRBV19, the J call TRBJ2-5; 8 nucleotides line up with TRBD1. The CDR3 coding sequence is TGTGCCAGTAGCGGACAGGGCCAAGAGACCCAGTACTTC. Its translation: CASSGQGQETQYF.